The 12 T cell receptor beta chains given below trace back to one sample, sequenced in a study of blood T cell repertoires in COVID-19. Method: immunoSEQ multiplex PCR; TCRdb's copy keeps in-frame clones and lacks some. The sample holds 200,000 to 250,000 clones; approximately 87% are singletons and the top ten take 3% to 3.5%. Sample: PBMCs or T cells enriched from blood (not recorded which). The receptors come from a woman between 50 and 59 years old in a cohort exposed to, infected with or recovered from COVID-19 (not recorded which).

This clone showed up just once. This chain joins TRBV28 and TRBJ2-4; weak D call: TRBD2 (5 bases). This CDR3 is built from 12 residues. Germline V CDR1 and CDR2: MDHEN, SYDVKM. Trimming removed 3 bases at V and 10 bases at J, with 10 bases between. CDR3 nucleotides: TGTGCCAGCAGTTTTCCGACGGGGATTCAGTACTTC. It specifies CASSFPTGIQYF.

The chain couples TRBV27 to TRBJ2-5; TRBD1 matches 7 bases. Trimming at V came to 5 bases and at J to 0 bases, leaving 6 bases not matched to a gene. CDR3 size: 15 residues. Germline loops: CDR1 MNHEY, CDR2 SMNVEV (reference sequence). The CDR3 region has the DNA TGTGCCAGCAGTACCCCGGGACAGTACCAAGAGACCCAGTACTTC. Encoded protein: CASSTPGQYQETQYF.

This clone was observed a few times. The gene calls are TRBV5-1 and TRBJ1-4; 7 bases are a match to TRBD1. Trimming took 4 bases from V and 7 from J; bases not matched to a gene: 1. The germline V gene encodes CDR1 SGHRS and CDR2 YFSETQ. This CDR3 comprises 12 residues. In nucleotides, the CDR3 is TGCGCCAGCAGCAGACAGGGTGAAAAACTGTTTTTT. Translated: CASSRQGEKLFF.

Here the CDR3 reads CATLHGQGAVYEQYF. CDR3 nucleotide sequence: TGTGCCACCCTACACGGACAGGGGGCAGTCTACGAGCAGTACTTC. This chain connects TRBV6-5 to TRBJ2-7, with 11 bases lining up with TRBD1. The CDR3 extends over 15 amino acids. Germline V gene data show CDR1 as MNHEY and CDR2 as SVGAGI. V dropped 10 bases and J dropped 3; count of bases not matched to a gene: 11.

This sequence joins TRBV9 and TRBJ1-3, with unresolved D. The germline gives CDR1 SGDLS, CDR2 YYNGEE. The CDR3 contains 14 residues. V lost 0 bases and J 0 bases, leaving 4 bases between the germline ends. DNA of the CDR3: TGTGCCAGCAGCGTAGAGAGCTCTGGAAACACCATATATTTT. It specifies CASSVESSGNTIYF.

The rearrangement joins TRBV3-1 (or the pseudogene TRBV3-2) to TRBJ2-5; TRBD1 might be the D (5 bases). This CDR3 region has 15 residues. Germline-derived CDR1 and CDR2 are LGHDT and YNNKEL (reference sequence). With 4 bases removed from V and 1 base from J, the gap between germline ends came to 13 bases. The CDR3 loop reads CASSLGMGPQETQYF. The CDR3 nucleotides are TGTGCCAGCAGCCTAGGGATGGGGCCCCAAGAGACCCAGTACTTC.

The V call is TRBV20-1, the J call TRBJ1-6, with a weak D call TRBD1 (5 bases). Germline V CDR1 and CDR2: DFQATT, SNEGSKA (reference sequence). V lost 3 bases and J lost 9, with 9 bases in between. This CDR3 is built from 12 residues. The CDR3 sequence is CSASAGVSPLHF. DNA for the CDR3: TGCAGTGCTAGTGCGGGGGTTTCACCCCTCCACTTT.

The rearrangement links TRBV4-2 to TRBJ1-3, with D unresolved. Germline CDR1 is LGHNA and CDR2 is YNFKEQ. V was cut by 4 bases and J by 1 base, with 26 bases left in between. The CDR3 is 20 amino acids. CDR3 protein: CASSLALIESSYRSGNTIYF. The CDR3 region has the DNA TGTGCCAGCAGCCTTGCCCTTATAGAGAGTAGCTATAGATCTGGAAACACCATATATTTT.

J is TRBJ2-1 and V is TRBV7-9; TRBD1 matches 8 bases. V lost 5 bases to trimming and J lost 9 bases; unmatched junction nucleotides: 12. CDR3 size: 15 residues. Germline values: CDR1 SEHNR, CDR2 FQNEAQ (reference sequence). The CDR3 DNA is TGTGCCAGCAGCCCCATCGGACAGGGTCTTGGTGAGCAGTTCTTC. This translates into CASSPIGQGLGEQFF. Full variable domain (remainder filled in from reference TRBV7-9 and TRBJ2-1): DTGVSQNPRHKITKRGQNVTFRCDPISEHNRLYWYRQTLGQGPEFLTYFQNEAQLEKSRLLSDRFSAERPKGSFSTLEIQRTEQGDSAMYLCASSPIGQGLGEQFFGPGTRLTVL.

J is TRBJ2-7 and V is TRBV6-5, with D perhaps TRBD1 (6 bases). Germline values: CDR1 MNHEY, CDR2 SVGAGI. Trimming took 0 bases from V and 4 from J, leaving 16 bases between them. The CDR3 is 16 amino acids. CDR3: CASSYSGQGSRYEQYF. CDR3 coding DNA: TGTGCCAGCAGTTACTCGGGCCAGGGGTCTCGTTACGAGCAGTACTTC.

V is TRBV2 and J is TRBJ2-1; 8 bases align to TRBD2. This CDR3 has 16 amino acids. The J segment lost 0 bases and the V segment lost 6 bases, leaving 7 bases of the junction unmatched. Germline V gene sequence: CDR1 SNHLY, CDR2 FYNNEI. CDR3 bases: TGTGCCAGCAGAGATAGCGGGGACCACTCCTACAATGAGCAGTTCTTC. Amino acid sequence: CASRDSGDHSYNEQFF.

This clone has a handful of counts. The chain employs TRBV11-3 and TRBJ1-1, with no clear D. The CDR3 consists of 14 residues. The germline CDR1 and CDR2 sequences are SGHNT and YENEEA. V lost 1 base and J lost 1, with 7 bases in between. CDR3 protein: CASSLGGSNTEAFF. The DNA for the CDR3 is TGTGCCAGCAGCTTAGGAGGGTCGAACACTGAAGCTTTCTTT.